The sequence of this TCR beta chain was determined in a study of blood T cell repertoires in COVID-19. The repertoire was sequenced with immunoSEQ multiplex PCR; TCRdb's copy has only in-frame clones and lacks some. The sample contains fewer than 250,000 clones, approximately 84% of which appear only once. After removal of 3 bases from V and 7 bases from J, the junction contained 3 bases not matched to a gene. The CDR3 contains 14 residues. Germline CDR1 reads SGDLS; CDR2 reads YYNGEE. The receptor was isolated from a woman in her 30s who had recovered from COVID-19. The genes are TRBV9 and TRBJ1-6; 8 bases are shared with TRBD1. Sequences were obtained from PBMCs or T cells enriched from blood (not recorded which). The CDR3 DNA sequence: TGTGCCAGCAGCGCAGGGGGCTGGAATTCACCCCTCCACTTT. Translating gives CASSAGGWNSPLHF.